Shown below are 24 T cell receptor beta chains from a single sample sequenced in a study of blood T cells in healthy people across ages (dated by TCRdb to 2014 to 2015). Receptor libraries were prepared by 5' RACE. Sequencer: Illumina HiSeq 2500. A second roughly 6 to 12 cycle PCR used a sample-barcoded 5' primer and a J-beta primer mix. The public sequencing data were trimmed at Q25 with fastp and processed into clonotypes with MiXCR by TCRdb, which kept only in-frame beta chains. Under each unique CDR3 protein, matching rows form one entry showing the most common genes and DNA. This sample gives around 700,000 distinct CDR3 sequences in total; around 25% of them show up just once. The ten largest clones add up to 9.4% of the sample. The same data also contributed to another study, on T cells of mothers and their children.

The sequencing sample was made of blood. The receptors stem from a boy younger than 18 in good health.

This clonotype has a handful of counts. The chain combines TRBV27 with TRBJ2-7; TRBD2 matches 11 bases. Germline CDR1 and CDR2: MNHEY and SMNVEV (reference sequence). The CDR3 runs 17 residues. J gave up 1 base and V 2 bases, and 7 bases lay outside the gene matches. This CDR3 reads CASSLILAGGPSYEQYF. Here the CDR3 DNA reads TGTGCCAGCAGTTTAATCCTAGCGGGAGGACCATCCTACGAGCAGTACTTC.

The V gene is TRBV5-1, the J gene TRBJ2-5; D perhaps matches TRBD1 (6 bases). The V end lost 1 base, the J end lost 5 bases, and 18 bases lay between the germline ends. Per germline, CDR1 SGHRS and CDR2 YFSETQ. The CDR3 extends over 16 amino acids. The CDR3 bases are TGCGCCAGCAGCTTGAAGATTTGGGGGCGAGGGGAGACCCAGTACTTC. It codes for CASSLKIWGRGETQYF.

This chain links TRBV5-1 with TRBJ2-2; D is unclear. The germline CDR1 and CDR2 sequences are SGHRS and YFSETQ. CDR3 size: 16 residues. The V end lost 2 bases, the J end lost 5 bases, and 16 bases lay between the germline ends. CDR3 region: CASSFFGGKLTGELFF. The DNA of the CDR3 is TGCGCCAGCAGCTTCTTCGGCGGCAAGTTAACCGGGGAGCTGTTTTTT. Complete variable domain (other parts from reference TRBV5-1 and TRBJ2-2): KAGVTQTPRYLIKTRGQQVTLSCSPISGHRSVSWYQQTPGQGLQFLFEYFSETQRNKGNFPGRFSGRQFSNSRSEMNVSTLELGDSALYLCASSFFGGKLTGELFFGEGSRLTVL.

The chain is built from TRBV12-3 or TRBV12-4 and TRBJ2-3; TRBD1 matches 7 bases. This CDR3 comprises 18 residues. The ends lost 3 bases at V and 6 bases at J; junction bases unmatched: 18. The CDR3 reads CASSLIPQGLFPRDTQYF. CDR3 DNA sequence: TGTGCCAGCAGTTTGATCCCACAGGGGTTGTTCCCGAGGGATACGCAGTATTTT.

This clonotype turned up a few times. The V call is TRBV9, the J call TRBJ2-3; 8 bases are a match to TRBD1. Looked up from germline, CDR1 is SGDLS and CDR2 is YYNGEE. The CDR3 is 16 amino acids. J was trimmed by 0 bases and V by 0 bases; bases with no gene match: 3. The CDR3 sequence: CASSVGTGPSTDTQYF. CDR3 nucleotides: TGTGCCAGCAGCGTAGGGACAGGGCCTAGCACAGATACGCAGTATTTT.

This clonotype was detected a few times. The chain carries TRBV29-1 and TRBJ2-4; D perhaps matches TRBD1 (6 bases). The CDR3 has 14 amino acids. Per germline, CDR1 SQVTM and CDR2 ANQGSEA. Trimming pared 6 bases from V and 0 bases from J, leaving 12 bases between. The CDR3: CSVTPGAAKNIQYF. The CDR3 bases are TGCAGCGTCACTCCAGGGGCAGCCAAAAACATTCAGTACTTC. The full variable domain, rest sourced from reference TRBV29-1 and TRBJ2-4, is SAVISQKPSRDICQRGTSLTIQCQVDSQVTMMFWYRQQPGQSLTLIATANQGSEATYESGFVIDKFPISRPNLTFSTLTVSNMSPEDSSIYLCSVTPGAAKNIQYFGAGTRLSVL.

This clonotype was picked up a small number of times. The rearrangement joins TRBV7-9 to TRBJ2-5; D is uncertain. The J call may be incorrect, as the DNA end agrees better with TRBJ2-1. The CDR3 runs 13 residues. Germline CDR1 reads SEHNR; CDR2 reads FQNEAQ (reference sequence). The DNA of the CDR3 is TGTGCCAGCAGCTTAATGGGCAGCAATGAGCAGTTCTTC. Translating gives CASSLMGSNEQFF.

J is TRBJ2-5 and V is TRBV24-1; D is unclear. The germline CDR1 and CDR2 sequences are KGHDR and SFDVKD. The CDR3 loop spans 13 amino acids. Trimming took 3 bases from V and 5 from J, leaving 9 bases between them. CDR3 amino acids: CATSDGPGETQYF. The CDR3 bases are TGTGCCACCAGTGATGGCCCGGGTGAGACCCAGTACTTC.

The sample holds a few counts of this clonotype. This chain links TRBV5-1 with TRBJ2-1, with 9 bases that match TRBD2. The CDR3 contains 14 residues. Trimming took 0 bases from V and 7 from J; bases not matched to a gene: 2. Per the germline V gene, CDR1 is SGHRS and CDR2 is YFSETQ. CDR3 amino acids: CASSLASGTNEQFF. The CDR3 DNA reads TGCGCCAGCAGCTTGGCTAGCGGGACGAATGAGCAGTTCTTC.

This clonotype came up a few times. The chain joins TRBV11-2 to TRBJ2-7, with unresolved D. In germline, CDR1 is SGHAT, CDR2 FQNNGV. The CDR3 contains 12 residues. The V end lost 7 bases, the J end lost 2 bases, and 9 bases lay between the germline ends. The CDR3 nucleotides read TGTGCCAGCACCGATGGGACCTACGAGCAGTACTTC. Its translation: CASTDGTYEQYF. The whole variable domain, filled in from reference TRBV11-2 and TRBJ2-7, reads EAGVAQSPRYKIIEKRQSVAFWCNPISGHATLYWYQQILGQGPKLLIQFQNNGVVDDSQLPKDRFSAERLKGVDSTLKIQPAKLEDSAVYLCASTDGTYEQYFGPGTRLTVT.

This clonotype was observed a handful of times. This chain joins TRBV7-9 and TRBJ1-2; D is unresolved. V dropped 4 bases and J dropped 6 bases, with 12 bases sitting between them. The CDR3 is 13 residues long. Germline lookup yields CDR1 SEHNR and CDR2 FQNEAQ (reference sequence). DNA of the CDR3: TGTGCCAGCAGCTCGGGGATCCGGGATGGCTACACCTTC. It encodes CASSSGIRDGYTF.

The chain recombines TRBV27 with TRBJ2-7; 9 nucleotides align to TRBD1. The CDR3 runs to 14 residues. V shed 2 bases and J 5 bases; nucleotides not matched to a gene: 4. CDR1 and CDR2 from the germline V gene are MNHEY and SMNVEV (reference sequence). In DNA form, the CDR3 reads TGTGCCAGCAGTTTAGGGAGGGACAGGGACGAGCAGTACTTC. Translated: CASSLGRDRDEQYF.

This clonotype showed up just a few times. This chain joins TRBV29-1 and TRBJ2-3; TRBD2 aligns across 9 bases. The length of the CDR3 is 13 residues. V shed 5 bases and J 4 bases; nucleotides not matched to a gene: 4. The germline gives CDR1 SQVTM, CDR2 ANQGSEA. The CDR3 loop reads CSVSSSGADTQYF. The CDR3 DNA reads as TGCAGCGTTTCGTCTAGCGGGGCAGATACGCAGTATTTT.

The V gene is TRBV28, the J gene TRBJ2-7; tentatively, D is TRBD1 (6 bases). Germline loops: CDR1 MDHEN, CDR2 SYDVKM. V shed 1 base and J shed 6 bases, with 16 bases lying between them. CDR3 length equals 15 residues. The CDR3 sequence: CASSLYFQKDSEQYF. The CDR3 region has the DNA TGTGCCAGCAGTTTATATTTCCAAAAGGACAGCGAGCAGTACTTC.

The genes are TRBV5-1 and TRBJ2-5; 7 bases match TRBD2. The length of the CDR3 is 18 residues. In germline, CDR1 is SGHRS, CDR2 YFSETQ. J gave up 4 bases and V 0 bases, and 15 bases lay outside the gene matches. The CDR3 is CASSLAKAGVLKGETQYF. CDR3 DNA sequence: TGCGCCAGCAGCTTGGCCAAGGCGGGAGTCTTAAAAGGAGAGACCCAGTACTTC.

This rearrangement joins TRBV13 to TRBJ2-5, with 9 bases identical to TRBD2. The better agreement between TRBJ2-1 and the DNA end casts doubt on the J call. CDR1 and CDR2 from the germline V gene are PRHDT and FYEKMQ (reference sequence). The CDR3 runs to 15 residues. The DNA for the CDR3 is TGTGCCAGCGGGGCGGGGGGGCCTTCATACAATGAGCAGTTCTTC. It specifies CASGAGGPSYNEQFF.

The rearrangement links TRBV7-9 to TRBJ2-2, with 11 bases that match TRBD2. The length of the CDR3 is 19 residues. The germline CDR1 and CDR2 sequences are SEHNR and FQNEAQ (reference sequence). V shed 5 bases, J shed 4 bases, and the junction held 15 bases outside the gene matches. CDR3 nucleotide sequence: TGTGCCAGCAGCCCGCCCCCGGGACTAGCGGAGCTTAGCACCGGGGAGCTGTTTTTT. Its translation: CASSPPPGLAELSTGELFF.

Of note for this clonotype: A much larger clone differs from this one at a single base, so this may be a read error. The rearrangement joins TRBV28 to TRBJ1-2; D uncertain. Trimming removed 4 bases from V and 6 bases from J, with 3 bases in between. The germline V gene encodes CDR1 MDHEN and CDR2 SYDVKM. This CDR3 is 10 amino acids long. The CDR3 region has the DNA TGTGCCAGCAGTTCTGATGGCTACACCTTC. This codes for CASSSDGYTF.

The V gene is TRBV4-3, the J gene TRBJ2-3; TRBD1 agrees at 7 bases. Per the germline V gene, CDR1 is LGHNA and CDR2 is YSLEER. Germline trimming cut 1 base from V and 7 bases from J; bases unmatched to any gene: 5. The CDR3 spans 14 residues. The CDR3 here is CASSQGTGRYTQYF. Written as DNA, the CDR3 is TGCGCCAGCAGCCAAGGGACAGGACGATATACGCAGTATTTT.

V is TRBV24-1 and J is TRBJ2-1; 7 bases align to TRBD2. In germline, CDR1 is KGHDR, CDR2 SFDVKD. The CDR3 spans 15 residues. V lost 4 bases to trimming and J lost 8 bases; unmatched junction nucleotides: 10. The CDR3 loop is CATSENNGLGDEQFF. The DNA of the CDR3 is TGTGCCACCAGTGAGAATAACGGACTAGGCGATGAGCAGTTCTTC.

This chain links TRBV6-2 or TRBV6-3 with TRBJ2-7, with 9 nucleotides matching TRBD2. CDR1 and CDR2 (germline): MNHEY, SVGEGT. The CDR3 has 15 amino acids. Trimming at V came to 6 bases and at J to 3 bases, leaving 9 bases not matched to a gene. CDR3 residues: CASRPAGGVFYEQYF. The CDR3, as DNA: TGTGCCAGCAGACCAGCGGGAGGAGTTTTCTACGAGCAGTACTTC.

This clonotype was seen only a few times. The J gene is TRBJ1-6, the V gene TRBV4-3; weak D call: TRBD1 (5 bases). In germline, CDR1 is LGHNA, CDR2 YSLEER. The V end was cut by 0 bases, the J end by 5 bases, with 8 bases between. The CDR3 spans 15 residues. DNA for the CDR3: TGCGCCAGCAGCCAAGACCGGGGCCATAATTCACCCCTCCACTTT. Translating gives CASSQDRGHNSPLHF.

V gene TRBV28 combines with J gene TRBJ2-2; possibly TRBD2 for D (5 bases). The V and J ends lost 5 bases and 6 bases respectively, with 13 bases between them. Germline assignment: CDR1 MDHEN and CDR2 SYDVKM. The length of the CDR3 is 14 residues. In DNA form, the CDR3 reads TGTGCCAGCAGTCGGTTGGGAGAATCCGGGGAGCTGTTTTTT. As protein: CASSRLGESGELFF. Variable domain in full (rest from reference TRBV28 and TRBJ2-2): DVKVTQSSRYLVKRTGEKVFLECVQDMDHENMFWYRQDPGLGLRLIYFSYDVKMKEKGDIPEGYSVSREKKERFSLILESASTNQTSMYLCASSRLGESGELFFGEGSRLTVL.

This clonotype was counted between two and nine times. The chain couples TRBV5-1 to TRBJ2-1, with D possibly TRBD1 on 6 matching bases. The CDR3 is 14 residues long. The germline gives CDR1 SGHRS, CDR2 YFSETQ. V dropped 5 bases and J dropped 5 bases, with 14 bases sitting between them. This CDR3 is CASSPGGGDNEQFF. CDR3 in DNA: TGCGCCAGCAGTCCGGGTGGGGGCGACAATGAGCAGTTCTTC. Drawing the rest from reference TRBV5-1 and TRBJ2-1, the complete variable domain is KAGVTQTPRYLIKTRGQQVTLSCSPISGHRSVSWYQQTPGQGLQFLFEYFSETQRNKGNFPGRFSGRQFSNSRSEMNVSTLELGDSALYLCASSPGGGDNEQFFGPGTRLTVL.